This T cell receptor (beta chain) is drawn from a study of CD8+ T cells in alopecia areata. Germline loops: CDR1 LGHNA, CDR2 YSLEER. The CDR3 extends over 14 amino acids. V was pared by 6 bases and J by 0 bases, with 12 bases between. Extracted from the samples, RNA was reverse transcribed into cDNA to serve as the sequencing template. Some clones are missing from TCRdb's copy, which holds only in-frame ones; the method was immunoSEQ multiplex PCR. The table shows 110,000 or so clones, with around 54% occurring only once. Noted treatment: oral pan-JAK inhibitor, 5-10 mg twice daily. This TCR was sampled from a human donor with alopecia areata. The material was CD4+ T cells sorted from blood, obtained at week 24, from a patient treated with tofacitinib. The chain is built from TRBV4-3 and TRBJ2-7, with D possibly matching TRBD1 (5 bases). As DNA, the CDR3 is TGCGCCAGCAGGAAGACAGTGAGCTCCTACGAGCAGTACTTC. Translated, it gives CASRKTVSSYEQYF.